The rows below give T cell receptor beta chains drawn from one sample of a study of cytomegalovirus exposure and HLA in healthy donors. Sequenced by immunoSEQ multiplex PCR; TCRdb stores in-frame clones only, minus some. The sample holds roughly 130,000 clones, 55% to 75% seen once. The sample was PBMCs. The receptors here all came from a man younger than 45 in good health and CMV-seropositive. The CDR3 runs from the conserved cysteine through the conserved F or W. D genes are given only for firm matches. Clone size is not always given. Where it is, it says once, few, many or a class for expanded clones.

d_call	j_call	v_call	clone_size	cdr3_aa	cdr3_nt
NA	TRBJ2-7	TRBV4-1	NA	CASSQAWRDSYEQYF	TGCGCCAGCAGCCAAGCCTGGAGGGACTCCTACGAGCAGTACTTC
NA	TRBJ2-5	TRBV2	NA	CASTPGGGAHETQYF	TGTGCCAGCACGCCCGGGGGAGGAGCACACGAGACCCAGTACTTC
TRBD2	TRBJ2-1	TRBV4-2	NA	CASSQEAGGRERYNEQFF	TGTGCCAGCAGCCAAGAAGCAGGCGGGAGAGAACGGTACAATGAGCAGTTCTTC
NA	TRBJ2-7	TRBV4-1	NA	CASSQEETEYYEQYF	TGCGCCAGCAGCCAAGAGGAGACAGAGTACTACGAGCAGTACTTC
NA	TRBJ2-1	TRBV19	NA	CASIGTPRQQFF	TGTGCCAGTATCGGGACTCCTCGACAGCAGTTCTTC
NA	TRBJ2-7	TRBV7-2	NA	CASSLEWFGEDEQYF	TGTGCCAGCAGCTTAGAGTGGTTCGGAGAGGACGAGCAGTACTTC
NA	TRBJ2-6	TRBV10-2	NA	CASSDSSGANVLTF	TGCGCCAGCAGTGACAGCTCTGGGGCCAACGTCCTGACTTTC
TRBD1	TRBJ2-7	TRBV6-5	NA	CASSYSGQGINEQYF	TGTGCCAGCAGTTACTCCGGACAGGGAATTAACGAGCAGTACTTC
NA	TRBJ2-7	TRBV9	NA	CASSAEGSYEQYF	TGTGCCAGCAGCGCGGAGGGCTCCTACGAGCAGTACTTC
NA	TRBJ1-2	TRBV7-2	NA	CASTEGRAYGYTF	TGTGCCAGCACCGAAGGGAGGGCCTATGGCTACACCTTC
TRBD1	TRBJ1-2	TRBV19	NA	CAVSRGQDTANYGYTF	TGTGCCGTTAGTCGAGGACAGGACACCGCTAACTATGGCTACACCTTC
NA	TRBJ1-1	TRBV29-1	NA	CSVVVTASNTEAFF	TGCAGCGTTGTTGTGACAGCTTCGAACACTGAAGCTTTCTTT
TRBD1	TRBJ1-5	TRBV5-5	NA	CASSSNPWDRHQPQHF	TGTGCCAGCAGCTCAAACCCCTGGGACAGACATCAGCCCCAGCATTTT
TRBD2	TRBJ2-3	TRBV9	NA	CASRLRTSGIGTDTQYF	TGTGCCAGCAGGCTAAGGACTAGCGGGATAGGCACAGATACGCAGTATTTT
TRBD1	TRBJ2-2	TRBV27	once	CASSPIQVGQGAWGELFF	TGTGCCAGCAGTCCCATCCAAGTGGGACAGGGGGCCTGGGGGGAGCTGTTTTTT
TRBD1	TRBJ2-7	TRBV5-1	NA	CASSLQGARVNEQYF	TGCGCCAGCAGCCTACAGGGGGCGAGAGTAAACGAGCAGTACTTC
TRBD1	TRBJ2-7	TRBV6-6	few	CASSKGTGVMYWQYF	TGTGCCAGCAGCAAGGGGACAGGGGTAATGTATTGGCAGTACTTC
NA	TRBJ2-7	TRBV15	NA	CATSTRHRVQDEQYF	TGTGCCACCAGCACCAGACACAGGGTTCAGGACGAGCAGTACTTC
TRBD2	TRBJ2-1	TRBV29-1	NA	CSVERLAGVGEQFF	TGCAGCGTTGAACGGCTAGCGGGAGTTGGTGAGCAGTTCTTC
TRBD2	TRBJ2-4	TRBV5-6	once	CASSLAGRDHIQYF	TGTGCCAGCAGCTTGGCCGGGAGGGACCACATTCAGTACTTC
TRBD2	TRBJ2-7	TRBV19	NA	CASSITLAVYEQYF	TGTGCCAGTAGTATTACCCTAGCGGTCTACGAGCAGTACTTC
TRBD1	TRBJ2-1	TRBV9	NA	CASSPGQGYYNEQFF	TGTGCCAGCAGCCCAGGACAGGGGTACTACAATGAGCAGTTCTTC
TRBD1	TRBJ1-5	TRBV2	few	CASSEEGTGAQPQHF	TGTGCCAGCAGTGAAGAGGGGACAGGTGCTCAGCCCCAGCATTTT
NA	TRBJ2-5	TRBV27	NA	CASSRWGEPQETQYF	TGTGCCAGCAGCCGCTGGGGAGAGCCCCAAGAGACCCAGTACTTC
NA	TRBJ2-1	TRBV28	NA	CASSLGGGTNNEQFF	TGTGCCAGCAGTTTAGGGGGGGGCACCAACAATGAGCAGTTCTTC
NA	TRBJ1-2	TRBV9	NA	CASSSGRRAYGYTF	TGTGCCAGCAGCTCAGGGCGGAGGGCCTATGGCTACACCTTC
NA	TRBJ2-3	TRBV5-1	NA	CASRPRGTQDTQYF	TGCGCCAGCAGGCCGCGGGGTACCCAAGATACGCAGTATTTT
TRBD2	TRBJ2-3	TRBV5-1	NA	CASSLGLAGTTDTQYF	TGCGCCAGCAGCTTGGGACTAGCGGGTACCACAGATACGCAGTATTTT
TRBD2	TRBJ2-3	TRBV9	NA	CASSGRTSGSLDTQYF	TGTGCCAGCAGCGGACGGACTAGCGGGAGCCTCGATACGCAGTATTTT
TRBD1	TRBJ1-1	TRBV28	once	CASVRGGLQPHTEAFF	TGTGCCAGCGTTCGAGGGGGCCTCCAACCCCACACTGAAGCTTTCTTT
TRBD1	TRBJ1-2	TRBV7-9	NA	CASSLGQGEYYGYTF	TGTGCCAGCAGCTTAGGCCAGGGGGAGTACTATGGCTACACCTTC
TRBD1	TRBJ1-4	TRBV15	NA	CATSTDREGGEKLFF	TGTGCCACCAGCACTGACAGGGAAGGAGGTGAAAAACTGTTTTTT
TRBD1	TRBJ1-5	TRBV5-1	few	CASSLAGQGNQPQHF	TGCGCCAGCAGCTTGGCGGGACAGGGCAATCAGCCCCAGCATTTT
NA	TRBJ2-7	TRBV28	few	CASSLMGAHEQYF	TGTGCCAGCAGTTTAATGGGGGCCCACGAGCAGTACTTC
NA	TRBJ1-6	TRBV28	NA	CASTTGEVSSPLHF	TGTGCCAGCACAACCGGAGAGGTTTCTTCACCCCTCCACTTT
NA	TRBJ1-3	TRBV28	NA	CASSHSDTSGNTIYF	TGTGCCAGCAGTCACTCGGACACTTCTGGAAACACCATATATTTT
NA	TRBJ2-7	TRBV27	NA	CASSLRREGEQYF	TGTGCCAGCAGTTTACGGCGGGAAGGGGAGCAGTACTTC